This entry lists 25 T cell receptor beta chains sequenced from one sample in a study of T cell repertoires in cytomegalovirus infection. TCRdb processed the reads anew with MiXCR; each CDR3 protein has one entry. The data contain roughly 100,000 distinct CDR3 sequences, more than 15% of them seen just once; the ten biggest clones take up 8%. Sequenced material: PBMCs. The receptors come from a human donor in good health (CMV status not recorded). Some clones in this sample may be carry-over from other donors' samples.

This clonotype has ten or more counts. The chain carries TRBV7-3 and TRBJ1-2, with D possibly TRBD1 on 6 matching bases. Germline CDR1 reads SGHTA; CDR2 reads FQGTGA. This CDR3 is built from 15 residues. The ends were cut back, 2 bases at V and 2 bases at J, with 12 bases in the middle. The CDR3 region is CASSLPTGFNYGYTF. The CDR3 DNA is TGTGCCAGCAGCTTACCGACAGGTTTCAACTATGGCTACACCTTC.

This clonotype was seen a handful of times. The chain joins TRBV20-1 to TRBJ2-1; 7 nucleotides align to TRBD2. Losses at the gene ends were 6 bases for V and 3 bases for J; bases not matched to a gene: 8. The length of the CDR3 is 14 residues. Germline V lookup: CDR1 DFQATT, CDR2 SNEGSKA (reference sequence). The CDR3 loop is CSAPVGGNYNEQFF. As DNA, the CDR3 is TGCAGTGCACCGGTGGGGGGGAACTACAATGAGCAGTTCTTC.

This clonotype was recorded many times. The rearrangement uses TRBV7-2 and TRBJ1-3; tentative D call: TRBD1 (6 bases). The CDR3 loop spans 14 amino acids. V dropped 5 bases and J dropped 2 bases, with 10 bases sitting between them. The germline CDR1 and CDR2 sequences are SGHTA and FQGNSA. The CDR3 region is CASSVGGTGNTIYF. As DNA, the CDR3 is TGTGCCAGCAGCGTAGGGGGGACTGGAAACACCATATATTTT.

Remarks on this clonotype: A much larger clone sits a single nucleotide away, making a read error possible. The V call is TRBV20-1, the J call TRBJ1-1, with D possibly matching TRBD1 (5 bases). The CDR3 sequence is 15 residues long. The germline CDR1 and CDR2 sequences are DFQATT and SNEGSKA (reference sequence). Between the trimmed V and J ends, which lost 3 bases and 11 bases, there was a span of 25 bases. CDR3 in amino acids: CSARSGGRTEVSAFF. The CDR3, as DNA: TGCAGTGCTAGGTCCGGGGGGAGAACGGAGGTGTCGGCTTTCTTT.

V is TRBV4-1 and J is TRBJ2-5, with unresolved D. Germline CDR1 MGHRA, CDR2 YSYEKL. The germline V and J ends were trimmed by 1 base and 2 bases, with 8 bases remaining between them. The CDR3 is made up of 14 amino acids. The CDR3: CASSQGARQETQYF. The CDR3 bases are TGCGCCAGCAGCCAAGGGGCGAGACAAGAGACCCAGTACTTC.

This clonotype was observed at least ten times. This chain uses TRBV28 with TRBJ2-2; 9 nucleotides agree with TRBD1. The CDR3 length is 15 residues. The germline CDR1 and CDR2 sequences are MDHEN and SYDVKM. V was clipped by 7 bases and J by 7 bases; unmatched bases: 10. CDR3 in amino acids: CASTTGTGLIGELFF. The CDR3 coding sequence is TGTGCCAGCACTACCGGGACAGGGTTAATCGGGGAGCTGTTTTTT.

To note about this clonotype: A read error may produce the germline difference seen at one junction end. The chain couples TRBV4-1 to TRBJ1-6, with unresolved D. From germline, CDR1 is MGHRA and CDR2 YSYEKL. The CDR3 covers 16 residues. The CDR3: CASSQEATRINSPLHF. The DNA for the CDR3 is TGTGCCAGCAGCCAAGAGGCGACAAGGATTAATTCACCCCTCCACTTT.

The chain is built from TRBV15 and TRBJ1-1; D remains ambiguous. V lost 8 bases to trimming and J lost 5 bases, with 12 bases between them. The CDR3 consists of 12 residues. Germline V lookup: CDR1 LNHNV, CDR2 YYDKDF (reference sequence). CDR3 region: CATSKRWTEAFF. As DNA, the CDR3 is TGTGCCACCTCGAAACGGTGGACTGAAGCTTTCTTT.

The sample holds many counts of this clonotype. V and J are TRBV7-2 and TRBJ2-5, with 10 bases fitting TRBD2. CDR3 length equals 15 residues. Germline trimming cut 2 bases from V and 5 bases from J; bases unmatched to any gene: 5. Per the germline V gene, CDR1 is SGHTA and CDR2 is FQGNSA. The CDR3 DNA sequence: TGTGCCAGCAGCTTACTCCGAGCGGGGGGGGAGACCCAGTACTTC. Its translation: CASSLLRAGGETQYF.

V is TRBV30 and J is TRBJ1-1, with TRBD1 matching over 8 bases. Germline V gene lookup returns CDR1 GTSNPN and CDR2 SVGIG (reference sequence). The CDR3 contains 17 residues. V lost 0 bases, J lost 4 bases, and 13 bases stayed unmatched. The CDR3 DNA reads as TGTGCCTGGAGTGTATTGGGTCCAGGGGGCTATAGCACTGAAGCTTTCTTT. The encoded protein is CAWSVLGPGGYSTEAFF.

This clonotype has a count of ten or more. The rearrangement links TRBV7-2 to TRBJ1-1, with TRBD1 identical over 8 bases. The CDR3 contains 14 residues. Losses at the gene ends were 5 bases for V and 0 bases for J; bases not matched to a gene: 2. Germline V lookup: CDR1 SGHTA, CDR2 FQGNSA. The CDR3 DNA reads TGTGCCAGCAGCCGGACAGGGATGAACACTGAAGCTTTCTTT. Its protein product is CASSRTGMNTEAFF.

This chain uses TRBV4-2 with TRBJ2-3, with D perhaps matching TRBD2 (6 bases). Deletions cut 1 base from V and 5 bases from J, with 10 bases between. The CDR3 totals 14 residues. Germline CDR1 LGHNA, CDR2 YNFKEQ. The CDR3 loop is CASSQVRGGDTQYF. DNA of the CDR3: TGTGCCAGCAGCCAAGTGCGGGGCGGAGATACGCAGTATTTT.

This clonotype has ten or more counts. The chain employs TRBV2 and TRBJ2-1, with 8 bases matching TRBD2. V trimming: 3 bases; J trimming: 3 bases; junction bases outside the gene matches: 4. CDR1 is SNHLY and CDR2 is FYNNEI in the germline V gene. The CDR3 is 15 amino acids. In DNA, the CDR3 is TGTGCCAGCAGTGAGGAGCGGGGGAACTACAATGAGCAGTTCTTC. Protein product: CASSEERGNYNEQFF.

This clonotype turned up a few times. A much larger clone lies a single base off, so this may be a read error. The chain joins TRBV7-2 to TRBJ1-5; 8 nucleotides match TRBD1. Germline V gene sequence: CDR1 SGHTA, CDR2 FQGNSA. The CDR3 extends over 16 amino acids. The CDR3 spells CASSPVDRGPNLPQHF. The CDR3 bases are TGTGCCAGCAGCCCCGTTGACAGGGGTCCCAATCTGCCCCAGCATTTT.

This clonotype has only a few counts. The V call is TRBV12-3 or TRBV12-4, the J call TRBJ1-3; D perhaps matches TRBD1 (5 bases). The V and J ends lost 7 bases and 0 bases respectively, with 13 bases between them. The CDR3 loop spans 15 amino acids. CDR3 DNA sequence: TGTGCCAGCACCACTCGGGGGGGCTCTGGAAACACCATATATTTT. Protein: CASTTRGGSGNTIYF.

In this sample, this clonotype turned up a few times. This sequence joins TRBV29-1 and TRBJ2-2; D remains unclear. Germline values: CDR1 SQVTM, CDR2 ANQGSEA. Deletions cut 4 bases from V and 6 bases from J, with 6 bases between. CDR3 length equals 11 residues. The CDR3: CSVGYSGELFF. The CDR3 nucleotides read TGCAGCGTTGGATATTCCGGGGAGCTGTTTTTT.

This chain joins TRBV18 and TRBJ1-4; D unresolved. Germline lookup yields CDR1 KGHSH and CDR2 LQKENI. Trimming removed 3 bases from V and 0 bases from J, with 11 bases in between. The CDR3 spans 16 residues. The CDR3: CASSPVQLATNEKLFF. The CDR3 nucleotides are TGTGCCAGCTCACCGGTACAGCTTGCAACTAATGAAAAACTGTTTTTT.

This clonotype appeared many times. The chain's CDR3 is CASSLGGTSGYTF. The CDR3 coding sequence is TGCGCCAGCAGCTTGGGCGGGACAAGTGGCTACACCTTC. This rearrangement joins TRBV5-1 to TRBJ1-2, with D tentatively TRBD1 (6 bases). Germline V gene sequence: CDR1 SGHRS, CDR2 YFSETQ. Trimming removed 0 bases at V and 7 bases at J, with 10 bases between. The CDR3 is 13 amino acids.

Many counts were recorded for this clonotype. The J gene is TRBJ2-7, the V gene TRBV5-1; D ambiguous. V shed 0 bases and J shed 0 bases, with 7 bases lying between them. Germline CDR1 SGHRS, CDR2 YFSETQ. This CDR3 is built from 14 residues. CDR3 protein: CASSLGHGSYEQYF. As DNA, the CDR3 is TGCGCCAGCAGCTTGGGACATGGCTCCTACGAGCAGTACTTC.

The V gene is TRBV6-6, the J gene TRBJ2-7, with TRBD1 matching over 7 bases. This CDR3 is built from 14 residues. Germline V CDR1 and CDR2: MNHNY, SVGAGI (reference sequence). V lost 6 bases to trimming and J lost 3 bases; unmatched junction nucleotides: 8. The CDR3 is CASRNRQGDYEQYF. The CDR3 bases are TGTGCCAGCAGAAACCGACAGGGAGACTACGAGCAGTACTTC.

This sequence joins TRBV25-1 and TRBJ1-2, with D possibly being TRBD1 (5 bases). This CDR3 comprises 15 residues. V dropped 3 bases and J dropped 7 bases, with 18 bases sitting between them. Germline V lookup: CDR1 MGHDK, CDR2 SYGVNS. The DNA for the CDR3 is TGTGCCAGCAGTGACCGGGGGTTAAGGGGTTCTGGCTACACCTTC. Residues: CASSDRGLRGSGYTF.

A remark on this clonotype: It may be a read error: a sequence one base away is much more abundant. The V gene is TRBV28, the J gene TRBJ2-7, with 9 bases lining up with TRBD1. The CDR3 loop spans 16 amino acids. Germline V gene sequence: CDR1 MDHEN, CDR2 SYDVKM. The CDR3 protein is CANSFLRTGAHYEQYF. CDR3 DNA sequence: TGTGCCAACAGTTTCCTCCGGACAGGGGCCCATTACGAGCAGTACTTC. The variable domain in full, completed from reference TRBV28 and TRBJ2-7, reads DVKVTQSSRYLVKRTGEKVFLECVQDMDHENMFWYRQDPGLGLRLIYFSYDVKMKEKGDIPEGYSVSREKKERFSLILESASTNQTSMYLCANSFLRTGAHYEQYFGPGTRLTVT.

This clonotype was counted only a few times. The gene calls are TRBV5-1 and TRBJ1-1; 10 bases line up with TRBD1. Germline-derived CDR1 and CDR2 are SGHRS and YFSETQ. Unmatched junction bases numbered 22, after V lost 2 bases and J lost 0 bases. The length of the CDR3 is 22 residues. The CDR3 sequence: CASSLPTLLKPGQGSMNTEAFF. The CDR3 coding sequence is TGCGCCAGCAGCTTACCAACCCTACTTAAACCGGGACAGGGGTCGATGAACACTGAAGCTTTCTTT.

This clonotype was recorded at least ten times. This chain joins TRBV7-2 and TRBJ1-2; D is possibly TRBD1 (6 bases). This CDR3 has 13 residues. Germline CDR1 is SGHTA and CDR2 is FQGNSA. Trimming stripped 1 base from V and 8 bases from J, with 11 bases between. The CDR3 coding sequence is TGTGCCAGCAGCTTAGTTCAGGGGAAAGGCTACACCTTC. Its translation: CASSLVQGKGYTF.

The chain joins TRBV28 to TRBJ1-4; unclear D gene. The CDR3 length is 17 residues. The V gene lost 2 bases and the J gene lost 0 bases, with 13 bases spanning the gap. CDR1 and CDR2 (germline): MDHEN, SYDVKM. The CDR3 is CASSLTGFLATNEKLFF. For the CDR3, the DNA is TGTGCCAGCAGTTTAACGGGATTCCTCGCAACTAATGAAAAACTGTTTTTT.